The following is a T cell receptor beta chain sequence with its context. This clone appeared a few times. Its antigen remains unidentified. No much larger clonotype is one base removed from it; base qualities were not supplied. This record belongs to a study of blood T cell repertoires in COVID-19 (dated by TCRdb to 2018 to 2021). General notes on the study: Samples from collaborators originated in the United States, Italy and Spain and spanned both the acute and convalescent phases of COVID-19. The samples were drawn from the first 160 participants of the ongoing ImmuneRACE study and from 1,254 subjects provided by 6 global collaborators. HLA class I and class II types, where available, came from metadata supplied by the sample provider rather than from assay-based typing. Sample metadata almost always included a de-identified subject ID, COVID-19 status, age in years and sex. The repertoires were made available in a free public database intended to serve as a resource for research on the immune response to SARS-CoV-2. The dataset comprised deeply sampled blood TCRbeta repertoires from subjects exposed to, actively infected with, or recovered from COVID-19. The prospective study material was composed of cDNA or gDNA derived from T cells, B-cell-depleted T cells, or PBMCs.

TCRbeta CDR3 regions were amplified from genomic DNA by means of the immunoSEQ Assay, a bias-controlled multiplex PCR. In the authors' own workflow: The number of nucleated cells in each sample was estimated by amplification of reference gene primers within the assay. To quantify the absolute abundance of each unique TCRbeta CDR3 rearrangement, sequence reads were collapsed and filtered. For each sample, productive Simpson clonality was calculated as the square root of Simpson's diversity index across productive rearrangements. The source is immuneACCESS, and TCRdb retained only in-frame sequences with V and J called. Part of the clones is not carried over; for the studies checked, unresolved V genes explain less than half of this, and the remainder is unexplained. The DNA was the basis for D and trimming; V, J and clone size are from that table. In all, the sample holds 200,000 to 250,000 clones, and approximately 90% of those were seen once. In total, the top ten clones hold around 2.6% of the sample.

The paper as a whole reports these results and caveats: How much clinical and demographic metadata was included differed by source and by participant, and the metadata was provided uncurated.

Participants in the prospective study were aged about 18 to 95 years, lived in more than 20 United States geographic areas, and enrolled through a virtual design. Cohort assignment in the prospective study relied on participant-reported clinical history from a screening survey and a study questionnaire. In the prospective study, mobile phlebotomists collected whole blood, serum and a nasopharyngeal or oropharyngeal swab from each participant. Additional blood draws and questionnaires over an approximately 2-month period could optionally be provided by prospective study participants. Before DNA extraction, blood samples from the prospective study were shipped at room temperature or frozen. The receptor was isolated from a woman between 25 and 40 years old with acute COVID-19. The sequenced sample was PBMCs or T cells enriched from blood (not recorded which).

The CDR3 region has the sequence CASSLTKGNTYEQYF. DNA sequence: TGTGCCAGCAGTTTAACCAAGGGGAATACCTACGAGCAGTACTTC. The V and J genes are TRBV6-2 or TRBV6-3 and TRBJ2-7, with a weak D call of TRBD1 (5 bases match). V lost 4 bases and J lost 2 bases; the stretch between them is 15 bases long. The germline V gene sets CDR1 to MNHEY and CDR2 to SVGEGT. The CDR3 runs 15 residues from the cysteine to the phenylalanine. The sequence is cut down to CDR3 DNA, 45 bases in frame from base 1.